These 17 T cell receptor beta chains came from one sample sequenced in a study of cytomegalovirus exposure and HLA in healthy donors. Primers: 60 Vbeta forward and 13 Jbeta reverse. Data came from immunoSEQ multiplex PCR; TCRdb stores just in-frame clones and leaves some out. The table shows roughly 180,000 clones, with approximately 85% occurring only once. Source material: PBMCs. The receptors originated from a man between 18 and 29 years old in good health and CMV-seropositive.

The chain couples TRBV11-2 to TRBJ2-3; D is perhaps TRBD2 (5 bases). The length of the CDR3 is 15 residues. Germline assignment: CDR1 SGHAT and CDR2 FQNNGV. The ends were cut back, 6 bases at V and 0 bases at J, with 13 bases in the middle. The CDR3 loop is CASSRTYTSTDTQYF. Here the CDR3 DNA reads TGTGCCAGCAGTCGGACTTACACCAGCACAGATACGCAGTATTTT. Full variable domain (remainder filled in from reference TRBV11-2 and TRBJ2-3): EAGVAQSPRYKIIEKRQSVAFWCNPISGHATLYWYQQILGQGPKLLIQFQNNGVVDDSQLPKDRFSAERLKGVDSTLKIQPAKLEDSAVYLCASSRTYTSTDTQYFGPGTRLTVL.

This clone was seen a few times. The chain joins TRBV19 to TRBJ1-1, with 7 bases identical to TRBD1. Germline values: CDR1 LNHDA, CDR2 SQIVND (reference sequence). The CDR3 contains 14 residues. V dropped 6 bases and J dropped 1; count of bases not matched to a gene: 5. CDR3 coding DNA: TGTGCCAGTAGAAACAGGGGATCGAACACTGAAGCTTTCTTT. This codes for CASRNRGSNTEAFF.

The count of this clone is one. This chain uses TRBV6-5 with TRBJ1-2; 7 positions match TRBD1. The V gene's germline CDR1 is MNHEY and CDR2 SVGAGI. This CDR3 spans 15 amino acids. Unmatched junction bases numbered 9, after V lost 6 bases and J lost 2 bases. DNA for the CDR3: TGTGCCAGCAGCCAGGGACAGTTTCCAAACTATGGCTACACCTTC. Protein: CASSQGQFPNYGYTF.

V and J are TRBV6-5 and TRBJ2-5; TRBD2 matches 7 bases. V trimming: 10 bases; J trimming: 1 base; junction bases outside the gene matches: 12. Looked up from germline, CDR1 is MNHEY and CDR2 is SVGAGI. The CDR3 totals 15 residues. The CDR3 is CATSLGGGAQETQYF. The DNA of the CDR3 is TGTGCCACTTCCTTGGGGGGAGGGGCCCAAGAGACCCAGTACTTC.

The V call is TRBV11-2, the J call TRBJ1-1; perhaps TRBD1 as D (6 bases). V lost 2 bases and J 6 bases, leaving 16 bases between the germline ends. The V gene's germline CDR1 is SGHAT and CDR2 FQNNGV. The CDR3 is 15 residues long. CDR3 in amino acids: CASSLQRRGLSEAFF. The CDR3 DNA follows: TGTGCCAGCAGCTTACAGAGGCGGGGGCTTTCTGAAGCTTTCTTT.

This clone appeared once. This sequence joins TRBV7-9 and TRBJ1-1, with a possible D match to TRBD1 (5 bases). This CDR3 is built from 14 residues. The V and J ends lost 5 bases and 0 bases respectively, with 10 bases between them. Germline lookup yields CDR1 SEHNR and CDR2 FQNEAQ (reference sequence). CDR3 bases: TGTGCCAGCAGCCCACGACAGATGAACACTGAAGCTTTCTTT. This encodes CASSPRQMNTEAFF. Filled out from reference TRBV7-9 and TRBJ1-1, the complete variable domain reads DTGVSQNPRHKITKRGQNVTFRCDPISEHNRLYWYRQTLGQGPEFLTYFQNEAQLEKSRLLSDRFSAERPKGSFSTLEIQRTEQGDSAMYLCASSPRQMNTEAFFGQGTRLTVV.

There are a few counts of this clone. The chain's CDR3 is CASSLGLAGVETQYF. The CDR3 DNA sequence: TGTGCCAGCAGCTTAGGGCTAGCGGGGGTAGAGACCCAGTACTTC. The V gene is TRBV7-7, the J gene TRBJ2-5, with TRBD2 identical over 10 bases. Trimming cost V 1 base and J 4 bases; bases outside gene matches: 3. The CDR3 totals 15 residues. Germline CDR1 is SSHAT and CDR2 is FNYEAQ (reference sequence).

The chain combines TRBV11-2 with TRBJ1-6, with TRBD1 matching 8 bases. Germline CDR1 is SGHAT and CDR2 is FQNNGV. There are 14 residues in the CDR3. With V trimmed by 6 bases and J by 9 bases, 7 bases remained unmatched. CDR3 loop: CASRTDRVSSPLHF. CDR3 nucleotide sequence: TGTGCCAGCAGGACGGACAGGGTGAGTTCACCCCTCCACTTT.

The chain employs TRBV5-1 and TRBJ1-1; tentatively, D is TRBD1 (5 bases). The ends were cut back, 8 bases at V and 0 bases at J, with 17 bases in the middle. Germline CDR1 reads SGHRS; CDR2 reads YFSETQ. The CDR3 has 15 residues. The CDR3, as DNA: TGCGCCAGTAACCGGTTAGGGGCCATGAACACTGAAGCTTTCTTT. It specifies CASNRLGAMNTEAFF.

The chain is built from TRBV5-1 and TRBJ2-3; 8 bases line up with TRBD2. From germline, CDR1 is SGHRS and CDR2 YFSETQ. Trimming at V came to 6 bases and at J to 4 bases, leaving 13 bases not matched to a gene. CDR3 size: 16 residues. The CDR3 is CASTNGGARLADTQYF. The CDR3 DNA reads as TGCGCCAGCACGAACGGGGGGGCCAGACTTGCAGATACGCAGTATTTT.

The genes are TRBV19 and TRBJ1-2; TRBD1 matches at 8 bases. The CDR3 has 13 residues. Germline V gene sequence: CDR1 LNHDA, CDR2 SQIVND (reference sequence). Trimming took 10 bases from V and 6 from J; bases not matched to a gene: 10. In DNA, the CDR3 is TGTGCCAACCTACGGACAGGGAGAAATGGCTACACCTTC. Amino acid sequence: CANLRTGRNGYTF.

The DNA for the CDR3 is TGTGCCATCAGGGGGGCGGGGGCCACAGATACGCAGTATTTT. Translation gives CAIRGAGATDTQYF. V usage is TRBV10-3 and J usage is TRBJ2-3; TRBD2 is a possible D gene (7 bases). V lost 6 bases, J lost 2 bases, and 12 bases lay in between. This CDR3 is 14 amino acids long. CDR1 ENHRY and CDR2 SYGVKD come from the germline V gene.

V gene TRBV19 combines with J gene TRBJ2-7; D ambiguous. Germline CDR1 and CDR2: LNHDA and SQIVND (reference sequence). V was cut by 4 bases and J by 3 bases, with 16 bases left in between. The CDR3 runs 15 residues. The CDR3 nucleotides read TGTGCCAGTAGTAGCTCCGGGTACGTCGGCTACGAGCAGTACTTC. The encoded protein is CASSSSGYVGYEQYF.

DNA for the CDR3: TGTGCCAGCAGCTTGGTTCAGGGGGTCAGCTCTGGAAACACCATATATTTT. This codes for CASSLVQGVSSGNTIYF. This chain uses TRBV5-5 with TRBJ1-3, with 7 positions matching TRBD1. CDR1 is SGHKS and CDR2 is YYEKEE in the germline V gene (reference sequence). V gave up 0 bases and J gave up 0 bases; unmatched junction bases: 6. The length of the CDR3 is 17 residues. Full variable domain (remainder filled in from reference TRBV5-5 and TRBJ1-3): DAGVTQSPTHLIKTRGQQVTLRCSPISGHKSVSWYQQVLGQGPQFIFQYYEKEERGRGNFPDRFSARQFPNYSSELNVNALLLGDSALYLCASSLVQGVSSGNTIYFGEGSWLTVV.

This chain connects TRBV5-4 to TRBJ2-5, with 11 nucleotides matching TRBD1. The CDR3 sequence is 17 residues long. Germline V lookup: CDR1 SGHNT, CDR2 YYREEE (reference sequence). V was pared by 3 bases and J by 4 bases, with 11 bases of the junction left unmatched. This CDR3 is CASSSGTGGIRVETQYF. Written as DNA, the CDR3 is TGTGCCAGCAGCTCCGGGACAGGGGGGATAAGGGTAGAGACCCAGTACTTC.

DNA of the CDR3: TGTGCCAGCAGCCCCTGGGACAGGGACGCTGAAGCTTTCTTT. This sequence encodes CASSPWDRDAEAFF. The rearrangement links TRBV7-2 to TRBJ1-1; the match to TRBD1 covers 9 bases. Per the germline V gene, CDR1 is SGHTA and CDR2 is FQGNSA. J gave up 6 bases and V 5 bases, and 7 bases lay outside the gene matches. This CDR3 comprises 14 residues.

The chain uses TRBV6-5 and TRBJ2-5; TRBD2 matches at 7 bases. Trimming took 5 bases from V and 0 from J; bases not matched to a gene: 3. The CDR3 totals 14 residues. Germline V gives CDR1 MNHEY, CDR2 SVGAGI. CDR3 protein: CASSRTRYQETQYF. For the CDR3, the DNA is TGTGCCAGCAGTAGGACTAGATACCAAGAGACCCAGTACTTC.